The 16 T cell receptor beta chains given below trace back to one sample, sequenced in a study of cytomegalovirus exposure and HLA in healthy donors. In the PCR, 60 Vbeta and 13 Jbeta primers were used. Method: immunoSEQ multiplex PCR; TCRdb's copy keeps in-frame clones and lacks some. The table lists under 200,000 clones, roughly 65% of them singletons. Input material: PBMCs. The receptors here all came from a woman between 18 and 30 years old in good health and CMV-seropositive.

This rearrangement joins TRBV7-6 to TRBJ1-3, with D tentatively TRBD1 (5 bases). The CDR3 spans 16 residues. Per the germline V gene, CDR1 is SGHVS and CDR2 is FNYEAQ. V dropped 1 base and J dropped 3 bases, with 13 bases sitting between them. The DNA of the CDR3 is TGTGCCAGCAGCTTAGGGTCCCAGGGCTTTGGAAACACCATATATTTT. It encodes CASSLGSQGFGNTIYF.

The chain couples TRBV6-5 to TRBJ1-2; D gene ambiguous. V was shortened by 1 base and J by 7 bases, with 13 bases between the two germline ends. The CDR3 spans 14 residues. In germline, CDR1 is MNHEY, CDR2 SVGAGI. Written as DNA, the CDR3 is TGTGCCAGCAGTTACTGGTCGGAGGGTAGTGGCTACACCTTC. It codes for CASSYWSEGSGYTF.

The genes are TRBV28 and TRBJ1-1; D is possibly TRBD1 (5 bases). This CDR3 comprises 15 residues. The V end was cut by 6 bases, the J end by 5 bases, with 19 bases between. Looked up from germline, CDR1 is MDHEN and CDR2 is SYDVKM. CDR3 DNA sequence: TGTGCCAGCAGACCTCAACAGGTAATTGCGACTGAAGCTTTCTTT. It codes for CASRPQQVIATEAFF.

Points on this clone: Other nucleotide sequences from this sample produce the same CDR3. The chain employs TRBV7-9 and TRBJ2-3; TRBD2 is a possible D gene (6 bases). The CDR3 sequence is 12 residues long. The germline CDR1 and CDR2 sequences are SEHNR and FQNEAQ (reference sequence). Trimming left V 5 bases short and J 6 bases short, with 9 bases between. DNA of the CDR3: TGTGCCAGCAGCCCCGGGACTGATACGCAGTATTTT. This gives the protein CASSPGTDTQYF.

The genes are TRBV28 and TRBJ2-7; 9 nucleotides agree with TRBD2. Germline CDR1 reads MDHEN; CDR2 reads SYDVKM. V shed 4 bases, J shed 6 bases, and the junction held 7 bases outside the gene matches. This CDR3 comprises 14 residues. The CDR3 here is CASSSAGTSSEQYF. The CDR3 nucleotides read TGTGCCAGCAGTTCCGCCGGGACTAGCTCCGAGCAGTACTTC.

This clone was picked up a small number of times. The chain employs TRBV13 and TRBJ2-1; 9 bases are a match to TRBD2. CDR1 is PRHDT and CDR2 is FYEKMQ in the germline V gene (reference sequence). The junction had 14 bases not matched to a gene; V was cut back by 4 bases and J by 4 bases. The CDR3 covers 18 residues. The CDR3 DNA follows: TGTGCCAGCAGCTCAACCCACCAAGGACTAGCGCGATACAATGAGCAGTTCTTC. It encodes CASSSTHQGLARYNEQFF.

The chain recombines TRBV7-3 with TRBJ2-3, with 10 bases identical to TRBD2. CDR1 and CDR2 (germline): SGHTA, FQGTGA. Unmatched junction bases numbered 11, after V lost 6 bases and J lost 5 bases. This CDR3 comprises 16 residues. DNA of the CDR3: TGTGCCAGCAGTTACCTAGCGGGGGTTCCGGGAGATACGCAGTATTTT. Translating gives CASSYLAGVPGDTQYF.

CDR3 DNA: TGTGCCAGCAGCCCCCGATCAGGGCCCTATAGCAATCAGCCCCAGCATTTT. Its translation: CASSPRSGPYSNQPQHF. This chain joins TRBV7-6 and TRBJ1-5; TRBD1 is a possible D gene (5 bases). CDR3 length: 17 amino acids. Germline V gene lookup returns CDR1 SGHVS and CDR2 FNYEAQ. With 5 bases removed from V and 0 bases from J, the gap between germline ends came to 17 bases. Variable domain in full (rest from reference TRBV7-6 and TRBJ1-5): GAGVSQSPRYKVTKRGQDVALRCDPISGHVSLYWYRQALGQGPEFLTYFNYEAQQDKSGLPNDRFSAERPEGSISTLTIQRTEQRDSAMYRCASSPRSGPYSNQPQHFGDGTRLSIL.

This clone was observed a few times. The chain joins TRBV25-1 to TRBJ2-2; a weak D match, TRBD2 (6 bases). The V gene lost 2 bases and the J gene lost 2 bases, with 12 bases spanning the gap. CDR1 and CDR2 (germline): MGHDK, SYGVNS. The CDR3 contains 16 residues. The CDR3, as DNA: TGTGCCAGCAGTGAACTAGCGTCTTTAAACACCGGGGAGCTGTTTTTT. Its protein product is CASSELASLNTGELFF.

This clone was counted a few times. CDR3: CASSSGLAGGEDTQYF. The CDR3 region has the DNA TGTGCCAGCAGCTCGGGACTAGCGGGGGGAGAGGATACGCAGTATTTT. The chain carries TRBV5-4 and TRBJ2-3; 15 bases are shared with TRBD2. This CDR3 contains 16 residues. Losses at the gene ends were 3 bases for V and 6 bases for J; bases not matched to a gene: 5. Germline CDR1 is SGHNT and CDR2 is YYREEE (reference sequence). The whole variable domain, filled in from reference TRBV5-4 and TRBJ2-3, reads ETGVTQSPTHLIKTRGQQVTLRCSSQSGHNTVSWYQQALGQGPQFIFQYYREEENGRGNFPPRFSGLQFPNYSSELNVNALELDDSALYLCASSSGLAGGEDTQYFGPGTRLTVL.

This chain links TRBV4-1 with TRBJ2-2; D perhaps matches TRBD2 (5 bases). This CDR3 spans 16 amino acids. The V end was cut by 1 base, the J end by 2 bases, with 11 bases between. Per germline, CDR1 MGHRA and CDR2 YSYEKL. CDR3 nucleotides: TGCGCCAGCAGCCAAGTAGGACTCACCAACACCGGGGAGCTGTTTTTT. As protein: CASSQVGLTNTGELFF.

This clone was counted between two and nine times. The gene calls are TRBV7-9 and TRBJ1-1, with 7 bases lining up with TRBD1. The J segment lost 11 bases and the V segment lost 5 bases, leaving 8 bases of the junction unmatched. The CDR3 is 12 residues long. Germline-derived CDR1 and CDR2 are SEHNR and FQNEAQ (reference sequence). DNA of the CDR3: TGTGCCAGCAGCCCCGACAGGGTTGGGGCTTTCTTT. It encodes CASSPDRVGAFF.

The chain is built from TRBV19 and TRBJ2-1; TRBD1 is a possible D gene (8 bases). V shed 10 bases and J shed 0 bases, with 16 bases lying between them. CDR1 LNHDA and CDR2 SQIVND come from the germline V gene (reference sequence). The CDR3 runs to 15 residues. DNA of the CDR3: TGTGCCATCTCCAGCGGGACAGGCTCCTACAATGAGCAGTTCTTC. Its protein is CAISSGTGSYNEQFF.

The chain links TRBV9 to TRBJ1-4, with a tentative D call TRBD1 (6 bases). Trimming left V 0 bases short and J 6 bases short, with 12 bases between. The CDR3 sequence is 15 residues long. The V gene's germline CDR1 is SGDLS and CDR2 YYNGEE. CDR3 region: CASSVVGGADEKLFF. The CDR3 region has the DNA TGTGCCAGCAGCGTAGTAGGGGGAGCTGATGAAAAACTGTTTTTT. The complete variable domain, with remaining parts taken from reference TRBV9 and TRBJ1-4, reads DSGVTQTPKHLITATGQRVTLRCSPRSGDLSVYWYQQSLDQGLQFLIQYYNGEERAKGNILERFSAQQFPDLHSELNLSSLELGDSALYFCASSVVGGADEKLFFGSGTQLSVL.

The V and J genes are TRBV4-2 and TRBJ1-3, with D uncertain. Looked up from germline, CDR1 is LGHNA and CDR2 is YNFKEQ. V lost 1 base, J lost 3 bases, and 7 bases lay in between. The CDR3 has 14 amino acids. The CDR3 region is CASSQVTVGNTIYF. The CDR3 bases are TGTGCCAGCAGCCAAGTTACTGTTGGAAACACCATATATTTT.

The chain combines TRBV27 with TRBJ2-5, with unresolved D. Trimming cost V 4 bases and J 1 base, with 7 bases left between them. Germline V gives CDR1 MNHEY, CDR2 SMNVEV (reference sequence). The CDR3 runs to 13 residues. The CDR3 reads CASSWASQETQYF. Here the CDR3 DNA reads TGTGCCAGCAGTTGGGCCTCCCAAGAGACCCAGTACTTC.